The 27 T cell receptor beta chains below come from one sample, sequenced in a study of blood T cell repertoires in COVID-19. The method was immunoSEQ multiplex PCR; TCRdb's version includes in-frame clones alone and lacks a portion of them. The sample holds some 200,000 clones, roughly 89% seen once. Sequencing used peripheral blood. All receptors come from a woman between 70 and 85 years old with COVID-19, enrolled during active disease.

The chain employs TRBV30 and TRBJ2-7; possible D gene TRBD2, 5 bases. The germline V gene has CDR1 GTSNPN and CDR2 SVGIG (reference sequence). This CDR3 comprises 15 residues. V was cut by 0 bases and J by 4 bases, with 16 bases left in between. The CDR3: CAWSVVGQRRYEQYF. Here the CDR3 DNA reads TGTGCCTGGAGTGTAGTAGGCCAGCGGAGGTACGAGCAGTACTTC.

J is TRBJ1-2 and V is TRBV30; 7 bases map to TRBD1. With 4 bases clipped from V and 5 bases from J, the junction kept 7 bases outside the gene matches. This CDR3 region has 13 residues. Per germline, CDR1 GTSNPN and CDR2 SVGIG (reference sequence). The chain's CDR3 is CAWTRQGFYGYTF. The CDR3 DNA reads as TGTGCCTGGACAAGACAGGGATTTTATGGCTACACCTTC.

This chain uses TRBV15 with TRBJ1-1; D is undetermined. The germline V and J ends were trimmed by 1 base and 7 bases, with 7 bases remaining between them. This CDR3 has 12 residues. Germline V gene sequence: CDR1 LNHNV, CDR2 YYDKDF (reference sequence). The CDR3 region has the DNA TGTGCCACCAGCAGAGCGAGGGTTGAAGCTTTCTTT. Amino acid sequence: CATSRARVEAFF.

The rearrangement uses TRBV11-2 and TRBJ1-5, with D possibly matching TRBD1 (5 bases). V gave up 5 bases and J gave up 0 bases, with 11 bases separating them. CDR3 size: 15 residues. Germline CDR1 SGHAT, CDR2 FQNNGV. The DNA of the CDR3 is TGTGCCAGCAGCGCGGACATTCATAGCAATCAGCCCCAGCATTTT. Its translation: CASSADIHSNQPQHF.

The chain links TRBV27 to TRBJ2-5, with 8 nucleotides matching TRBD1. The junction had 11 bases not matched to a gene; V was cut back by 6 bases and J by 5 bases. CDR3 size: 15 residues. Germline-derived CDR1 and CDR2 are MNHEY and SMNVEV (reference sequence). As DNA, the CDR3 is TGTGCCAGCAGAGGGGGGCAGGGGGCTTCCGAGACCCAGTACTTC. Residues: CASRGGQGASETQYF.

This clone was seen a single time. The chain joins TRBV7-8 to TRBJ2-1, with a tentative D call TRBD2 (5 bases). The germline CDR1 and CDR2 sequences are SGHVS and FQNEAQ. V was pared by 0 bases and J by 0 bases, with 12 bases between. The CDR3 contains 17 residues. The chain's CDR3 is CASSLAGGPSSYNEQFF. CDR3 nucleotide sequence: TGTGCCAGCAGCTTAGCCGGAGGCCCCAGCTCCTACAATGAGCAGTTCTTC.

This clone was seen more than once but under ten times. V usage is TRBV20-1 and J usage is TRBJ1-6; 9 bases are shared with TRBD1. The J segment lost 10 bases and the V segment lost 3 bases, leaving 7 bases of the junction unmatched. The CDR3 spans 14 residues. Germline CDR1 and CDR2: DFQATT and SNEGSKA (reference sequence). The CDR3 loop is CSASRRTGESPLHF. CDR3 coding DNA: TGCAGTGCTAGTAGGAGGACAGGGGAATCACCCCTCCACTTT.

CDR3 loop: CASTDRMTSYEQYF. The CDR3 DNA is TGTGCCAGCACCGACAGGATGACCTCCTACGAGCAGTACTTC. J is TRBJ2-7 and V is TRBV6-5; perhaps TRBD1 as D (6 bases). Trimming took 7 bases from V and 0 from J, leaving 13 bases between them. CDR3 length: 14 residues. CDR1 MNHEY and CDR2 SVGAGI come from the germline V gene.

The J gene is TRBJ1-1, the V gene TRBV4-1; D perhaps matches TRBD1 (6 bases). The germline V gene has CDR1 MGHRA and CDR2 YSYEKL. The CDR3 spans 17 residues. V was trimmed by 4 bases and J by 0 bases, leaving 18 bases between them. The DNA of the CDR3 is TGCGCCAGCAGCCCACCTTGGACAGCTAGAATGAACACTGAAGCTTTCTTT. This translates into CASSPPWTARMNTEAFF.

The V call is TRBV6-1, the J call TRBJ1-6; weak D call: TRBD1 (5 bases). The V end lost 1 base, the J end lost 7 bases, and 14 bases lay between the germline ends. This CDR3 spans 16 amino acids. Germline V gene sequence: CDR1 MNHNS, CDR2 SASEGT. In DNA form, the CDR3 reads TGTGCCAGCAGTGAAGACCCGGGGGTTATGAATTCACCCCTCCACTTT. This gives the protein CASSEDPGVMNSPLHF.

The chain is built from TRBV5-1 and TRBJ2-7, with D possibly matching TRBD2 (6 bases). The V gene's germline CDR1 is SGHRS and CDR2 YFSETQ. The V gene lost 2 bases and the J gene lost 3 bases, with 9 bases spanning the gap. This CDR3 comprises 13 residues. CDR3 coding DNA: TGCGCCAGCAGCTTTCGACTAGGCTACGAGCAGTACTTC. Translation: CASSFRLGYEQYF.

V usage is TRBV3-1 (or the pseudogene TRBV3-2) and J usage is TRBJ2-1; 7 bases align to TRBD2. V trimming: 1 base; J trimming: 5 bases; junction bases outside the gene matches: 5. The CDR3 has 15 residues. CDR1 and CDR2 (germline): LGHDT, YNNKEL (reference sequence). The CDR3 sequence: CASSQAGGRDNEQFF. The CDR3 coding sequence is TGTGCCAGCAGCCAAGCGGGGGGACGGGACAATGAGCAGTTCTTC.

This chain joins TRBV28 and TRBJ1-2, with a possible D match to TRBD1 (6 bases). Per the germline V gene, CDR1 is MDHEN and CDR2 is SYDVKM. With 9 bases removed from V and 5 bases from J, the gap between germline ends came to 19 bases. This CDR3 is built from 14 residues. The CDR3 DNA is TGTGCCAGTTTTTCCCCGGGACATTCGTATGGCTACACCTTC. Residues: CASFSPGHSYGYTF.

The genes are TRBV18 and TRBJ1-5; TRBD1 matches 7 bases. The CDR3 extends over 14 amino acids. Germline V gene lookup returns CDR1 KGHSH and CDR2 LQKENI. V dropped 1 base and J dropped 7; count of bases not matched to a gene: 4. CDR3 loop: CASSPQGAGQPQHF. The CDR3 DNA is TGTGCCAGCTCACCACAGGGGGCCGGGCAGCCCCAGCATTTT.

The sample holds a few counts of this clone. As DNA, the CDR3 is TGTGCCAGCAGCTTGGACAGGGAGCGCGGCTACACCTTC. It is translated as CASSLDRERGYTF. This chain connects TRBV12-3 or TRBV12-4 to TRBJ1-2, with 8 bases lining up with TRBD1. The CDR3 length is 13 residues. Losses at the gene ends were 6 bases for V and 8 bases for J; bases not matched to a gene: 8.

The V gene is TRBV14, the J gene TRBJ2-2; 11 bases are shared with TRBD1. Trimming at V came to 5 bases and at J to 5 bases, leaving 4 bases not matched to a gene. Germline-derived CDR1 and CDR2 are SGHDN and FVKESK. CDR3 length equals 15 residues. The CDR3 DNA sequence: TGTGCCAGCAGCAGGACAGGGGGCTTGACCGGGGAGCTGTTTTTT. Amino acid sequence: CASSRTGGLTGELFF.

The chain employs TRBV10-3 and TRBJ1-5, with 8 bases fitting TRBD1. The germline gives CDR1 ENHRY, CDR2 SYGVKD. The CDR3 runs to 19 residues. The V and J ends lost 0 bases and 2 bases, in that order; junction bases with no gene match: 12. CDR3: CAISESGAGGVFGNQPQHF. The CDR3 DNA sequence: TGTGCCATCAGTGAGTCGGGGGCAGGGGGCGTCTTTGGCAATCAGCCCCAGCATTTT.

V is TRBV12-5 and J is TRBJ2-3, with TRBD2 matching over 8 bases. The CDR3 sequence is 14 residues long. With 4 bases clipped from V and 5 bases from J, the junction kept 5 bases outside the gene matches. Germline CDR1 is LGHNT and CDR2 is FRNRAP. The CDR3 sequence is CASGSSGGGDTQYF. The CDR3 bases are TGTGCTAGTGGTTCCTCGGGAGGGGGAGATACGCAGTATTTT.

The table lists this clone with a few counts. The CDR3, as DNA: TGTGCCAGTACCACCGGGACTAGCGGTTACAATGAGCAGTTCTTC. Translating it yields CASTTGTSGYNEQFF. V and J are TRBV19 and TRBJ2-1; 11 nucleotides align to TRBD2. The V gene end was trimmed by 7 bases and the J gene end by 4 bases; junction bases not matched to a gene: 6. Germline V gives CDR1 LNHDA, CDR2 SQIVND (reference sequence). CDR3 length equals 15 residues.

V usage is TRBV6-5 and J usage is TRBJ2-7, with D tentatively TRBD2 (7 bases). Per the germline V gene, CDR1 is MNHEY and CDR2 is SVGAGI. V was shortened by 5 bases and J by 7 bases, with 21 bases between the two germline ends. The CDR3 has 15 residues. CDR3 protein: CASSLSGGGGAEQYF. The DNA for the CDR3 is TGTGCCAGCAGTCTTAGTGGGGGCGGGGGAGCGGAGCAGTACTTC.

The chain carries TRBV7-9 and TRBJ2-1; the D gene is possibly TRBD2 (6 bases). The CDR3 has 14 amino acids. The germline V and J ends were trimmed by 5 bases and 6 bases, with 14 bases remaining between them. CDR1 and CDR2 from the germline V gene are SEHNR and FQNEAQ (reference sequence). The CDR3 is CASSPKWGVNEQFF. The CDR3 DNA sequence: TGTGCCAGCAGCCCAAAGTGGGGGGTCAATGAGCAGTTCTTC.

This sequence joins TRBV3-1 (or the pseudogene TRBV3-2) and TRBJ1-2, with a possible D match to TRBD1 (6 bases). Trimming stripped 1 base from V and 2 bases from J, with 11 bases between. From germline, CDR1 is LGHDT and CDR2 YNNKEL (reference sequence). The length of the CDR3 is 15 residues. CDR3 sequence: CASSQGATGNYGYTF. CDR3 nucleotides: TGTGCCAGCAGCCAAGGAGCGACAGGCAACTATGGCTACACCTTC.

This rearrangement joins TRBV6-5 to TRBJ2-7; D may be TRBD2 (6 bases). The V end lost 6 bases, the J end lost 0 bases, and 15 bases lay between the germline ends. This CDR3 has 15 residues. Germline CDR1 reads MNHEY; CDR2 reads SVGAGI. The CDR3 is CASRDTGSYSYEQYF. The CDR3 bases are TGTGCCAGCAGGGATACCGGGAGTTACTCCTACGAGCAGTACTTC.

The rearrangement uses TRBV7-3 and TRBJ1-4; TRBD1 is a possible D gene (6 bases). Germline loops: CDR1 SGHTA, CDR2 FQGTGA. V was cut by 1 base and J by 0 bases, with 9 bases left in between. The CDR3 runs to 16 residues. CDR3 coding DNA: TGTGCCAGCAGCTTAAGTCAGGGGCCAACTAATGAAAAACTGTTTTTT. Translating gives CASSLSQGPTNEKLFF.

In this sample, this clone turned up a few times. This sequence joins TRBV7-9 and TRBJ1-1; no clear D. The CDR3 is made up of 13 amino acids. Per germline, CDR1 SEHNR and CDR2 FQNEAQ (reference sequence). Trimming took 5 bases from V and 2 from J, leaving 9 bases between them. The CDR3 nucleotides read TGTGCCAGCAGCCCCGGGATAAACACTGAAGCTTTCTTT. It translates to CASSPGINTEAFF.

This clone appeared once. This chain links TRBV4-3 with TRBJ2-3; TRBD2 aligns across 12 bases. The V gene's germline CDR1 is LGHNA and CDR2 YSLEER. The CDR3 loop spans 16 amino acids. V shed 4 bases, J shed 4 bases, and the junction held 6 bases outside the gene matches. CDR3 DNA: TGCGCCAGCAGCCCGAGACTAGCGGGGGACCCAGATACGCAGTATTTT. Protein sequence: CASSPRLAGDPDTQYF.

The chain has TRBV29-1 and TRBJ2-5; the D gene is possibly TRBD2 (6 bases). Germline V CDR1 and CDR2: SQVTM, ANQGSEA. The CDR3 runs to 14 residues. V lost 4 bases, J lost 1 base, and 13 bases lay in between. CDR3 bases: TGCAGCGTTGCCCTCCTAGCGTCCCAAGAGACCCAGTACTTC. Its translation: CSVALLASQETQYF.